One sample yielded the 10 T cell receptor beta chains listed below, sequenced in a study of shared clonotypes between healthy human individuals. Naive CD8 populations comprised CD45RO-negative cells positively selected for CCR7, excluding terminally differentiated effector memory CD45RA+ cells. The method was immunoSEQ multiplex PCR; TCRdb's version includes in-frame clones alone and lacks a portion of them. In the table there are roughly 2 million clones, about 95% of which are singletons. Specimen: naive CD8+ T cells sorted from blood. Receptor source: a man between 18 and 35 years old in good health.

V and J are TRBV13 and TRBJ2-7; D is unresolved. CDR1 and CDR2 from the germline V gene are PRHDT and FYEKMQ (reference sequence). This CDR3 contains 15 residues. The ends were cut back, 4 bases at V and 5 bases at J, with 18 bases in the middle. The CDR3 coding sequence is TGTGCCAGCAGCTCCGACCTGGCAGATCAGAACGAGCAGTACTTC. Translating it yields CASSSDLADQNEQYF.

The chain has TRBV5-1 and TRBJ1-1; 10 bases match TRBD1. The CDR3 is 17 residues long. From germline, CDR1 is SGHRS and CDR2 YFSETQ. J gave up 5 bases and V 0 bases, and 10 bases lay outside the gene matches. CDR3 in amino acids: CASSLAQDRGRWTEAFF. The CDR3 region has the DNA TGCGCCAGCAGCTTGGCCCAAGACAGGGGGCGTTGGACTGAAGCTTTCTTT.

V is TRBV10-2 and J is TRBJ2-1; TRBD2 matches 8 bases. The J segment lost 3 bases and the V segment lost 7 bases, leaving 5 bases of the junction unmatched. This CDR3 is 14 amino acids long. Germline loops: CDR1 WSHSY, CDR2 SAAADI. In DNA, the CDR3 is TGCGCCAGCACACTAGCGGCCATCTACAATGAGCAGTTCTTC. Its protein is CASTLAAIYNEQFF.

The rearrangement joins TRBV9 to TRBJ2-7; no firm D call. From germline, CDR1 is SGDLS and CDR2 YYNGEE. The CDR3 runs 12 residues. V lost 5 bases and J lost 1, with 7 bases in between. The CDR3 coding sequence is TGTGCCAGCAGTGAGAATTCCTACGAGCAGTACTTC. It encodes CASSENSYEQYF.

As DNA, the CDR3 is TGTGCCAGCAGTAAAGGGACAGGGCACTCCTATAATTCACCCCTCCACTTT. Translation: CASSKGTGHSYNSPLHF. The V call is TRBV6-1, the J call TRBJ1-6; TRBD1 matches 9 bases. After removal of 5 bases from V and 0 bases from J, the junction contained 5 bases not matched to a gene. The CDR3 sequence is 17 residues long. The germline gives CDR1 MNHNS, CDR2 SASEGT.

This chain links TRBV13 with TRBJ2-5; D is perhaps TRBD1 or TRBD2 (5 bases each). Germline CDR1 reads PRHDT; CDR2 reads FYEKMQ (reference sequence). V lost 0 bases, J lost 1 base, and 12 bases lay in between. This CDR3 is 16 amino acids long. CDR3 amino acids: CASSLGEGPTQETQYF. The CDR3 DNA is TGTGCCAGCAGCTTAGGCGAGGGGCCAACCCAAGAGACCCAGTACTTC.

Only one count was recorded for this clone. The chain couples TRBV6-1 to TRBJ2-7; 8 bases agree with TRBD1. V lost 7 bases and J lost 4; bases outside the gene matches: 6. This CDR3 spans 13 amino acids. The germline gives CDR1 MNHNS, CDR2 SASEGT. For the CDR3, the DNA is TGTGCCAGCAATTTCAGGACAGGGTACGAGCAGTACTTC. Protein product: CASNFRTGYEQYF.

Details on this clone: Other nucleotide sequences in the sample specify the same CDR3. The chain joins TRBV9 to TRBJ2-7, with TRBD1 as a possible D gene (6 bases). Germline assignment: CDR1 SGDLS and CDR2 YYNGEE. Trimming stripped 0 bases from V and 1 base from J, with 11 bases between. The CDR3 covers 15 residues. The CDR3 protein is CASSVGGGFSYEQYF. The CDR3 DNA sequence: TGTGCCAGCAGCGTAGGAGGGGGTTTTTCCTACGAGCAGTACTTC.

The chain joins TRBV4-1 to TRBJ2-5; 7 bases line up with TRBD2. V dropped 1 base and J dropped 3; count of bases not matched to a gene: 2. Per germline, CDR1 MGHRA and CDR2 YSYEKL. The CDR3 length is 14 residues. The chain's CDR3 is CASSQGAGKETQYF. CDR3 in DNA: TGCGCCAGCAGCCAAGGAGCGGGGAAAGAGACCCAGTACTTC.

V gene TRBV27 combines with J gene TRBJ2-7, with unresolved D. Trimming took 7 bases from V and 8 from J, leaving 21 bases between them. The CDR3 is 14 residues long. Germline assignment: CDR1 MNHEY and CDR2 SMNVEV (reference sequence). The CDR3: CASTEHPRFKKQYF. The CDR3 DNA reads TGTGCCAGCACCGAACACCCCCGATTCAAGAAGCAGTACTTC.